The 16 T cell receptor beta chains presented below share a single source sample, sequenced in a study of cytotoxic CD8 clonotypes in ibrutinib-treated CLL. Sequencing was performed with immunoSEQ multiplex PCR; in TCRdb, only in-frame clones are kept and a portion is missing. The table shows 150,000 to 200,000 clones, with about 88% occurring only once. Sequencing was performed on PBMCs, taken at disease progression, from a patient treated with ibrutinib. The receptor source for this set is a human donor with chronic lymphocytic leukemia.

The chain recombines TRBV9 with TRBJ2-3; no definite D call. The CDR3 contains 16 residues. Germline CDR1 and CDR2: SGDLS and YYNGEE. Trimming removed 0 bases at V and 0 bases at J, with 11 bases between. CDR3 region: CASSVERGRSTDTQYF. DNA for the CDR3: TGTGCCAGCAGCGTAGAGAGAGGTAGAAGCACAGATACGCAGTATTTT.

The V call is TRBV27, the J call TRBJ1-2; 7 bases match TRBD1. This CDR3 comprises 14 residues. Germline V gene lookup returns CDR1 MNHEY and CDR2 SMNVEV (reference sequence). J was trimmed by 0 bases and V by 6 bases; bases with no gene match: 4. The CDR3 sequence: CASRLTGSNYGYTF. The CDR3 nucleotides read TGTGCCAGCAGGCTGACAGGGTCTAACTATGGCTACACCTTC.

This chain connects TRBV25-1 to TRBJ2-7; D not resolved. The V gene's germline CDR1 is MGHDK and CDR2 SYGVNS. V dropped 8 bases and J dropped 3 bases, with 11 bases sitting between them. The CDR3 is 12 amino acids. This CDR3 is CASGDLHYEQYF. CDR3 in DNA: TGTGCCAGCGGAGACTTACACTACGAGCAGTACTTC.

This clone was seen once. The chain combines TRBV18 with TRBJ1-1; D unresolved. Germline V gene lookup returns CDR1 KGHSH and CDR2 LQKENI. With 4 bases removed from V and 1 base from J, the gap between germline ends came to 16 bases. CDR3 size: 16 residues. DNA for the CDR3: TGTGCCAGCTCACGCCGGGCGGCCTCGGAGAACACTGAAGCTTTCTTT. Translation: CASSRRAASENTEAFF.

This clone was seen more than once but under ten times. The gene calls are TRBV11-3 and TRBJ2-3; 10 bases line up with TRBD1. V lost 3 bases to trimming and J lost 3 bases; unmatched junction nucleotides: 3. The CDR3 runs to 15 residues. From germline, CDR1 is SGHNT and CDR2 YENEEA. CDR3 sequence (DNA): TGTGCCAGCAGCTTCCGGGGACAGGGGACAGATACGCAGTATTTT. Protein product: CASSFRGQGTDTQYF.

CDR3 bases: TGTGCCAGACCTCGCTTGGGGACAGTTAAAAACATTCAGTACTTC. Protein product: CARPRLGTVKNIQYF. The chain combines TRBV27 with TRBJ2-4; 7 bases are shared with TRBD1. The CDR3 totals 15 residues. V dropped 9 bases and J dropped 4; count of bases not matched to a gene: 12. Germline CDR1 and CDR2: MNHEY and SMNVEV (reference sequence).

The chain links TRBV2 to TRBJ2-2, with D possibly TRBD1 on 6 matching bases. V shed 6 bases and J shed 1 base, with 12 bases lying between them. Germline V gene data show CDR1 as SNHLY and CDR2 as FYNNEI. The CDR3 is 15 residues long. The CDR3 DNA reads as TGTGCCAGCAGGGGGGAGACAGGGAACACCGGGGAGCTGTTTTTT. Residues: CASRGETGNTGELFF.

The chain links TRBV7-8 to TRBJ1-5, with D unclear. In germline, CDR1 is SGHVS, CDR2 FQNEAQ. Trimming left V 1 base short and J 9 bases short, with 16 bases between. The CDR3 runs to 15 residues. The CDR3 bases are TGTGCCAGCAGCTTAGTAGTGGGAGGGCTCGTGCCCCAGCATTTT. Its translation: CASSLVVGGLVPQHF. The full variable domain, with the rest looked up from reference TRBV7-8 and TRBJ1-5, is GAGVSQSPRYKVAKRGQDVALRCDPISGHVSLFWYQQALGQGPEFLTYFQNEAQLDKSGLPSDRFFAERPEGSVSTLKIQRTQQEDSAVYLCASSLVVGGLVPQHFGDGTRLSIL.

V usage is TRBV19 and J usage is TRBJ2-2; D remains ambiguous. Trimming shortened V by 10 bases and J by 8 bases, and 14 bases separated the two germline ends. Germline CDR1 reads LNHDA; CDR2 reads SQIVND (reference sequence). This CDR3 region has 12 residues. The CDR3 region has the DNA TGTGCCACCCGAAAAACCGGAGGGGAGCTGTTTTTT. Translated, it gives CATRKTGGELFF.

This chain uses TRBV7-3 with TRBJ2-1, with D tentatively TRBD1 (6 bases). Germline V gene sequence: CDR1 SGHTA, CDR2 FQGTGA. The CDR3 has 14 amino acids. Trimming cost V 1 base and J 8 bases, with 12 bases left between them. DNA for the CDR3: TGTGCCAGCAGCTTAAAAGGGGGTATACATGAGCAGTTCTTC. Translating gives CASSLKGGIHEQFF.

This chain connects TRBV4-1 to TRBJ2-5, with D possibly TRBD1 on 6 matching bases. Germline CDR1 and CDR2: MGHRA and YSYEKL. Trimming took off 1 base at V and 2 bases at J, with 8 bases between the two ends. There are 14 residues in the CDR3. Written as DNA, the CDR3 is TGCGCCAGCAGCCAAGGGACAGAGCAAGAGACCCAGTACTTC. This gives the protein CASSQGTEQETQYF.

The V call is TRBV11-3, the J call TRBJ2-1; perhaps TRBD2 as D (6 bases). The CDR3 is 16 residues long. The germline V and J ends were trimmed by 1 base and 3 bases, with 13 bases remaining between them. CDR1 is SGHNT, CDR2 YENEEA, per germline. The CDR3 DNA sequence: TGTGCCAGCAGCTTAGGACGGGGAGGTATCTACAATGAGCAGTTCTTC. Protein product: CASSLGRGGIYNEQFF.

This clone has only one observation. The chain links TRBV9 to TRBJ2-3; tentatively, D is TRBD1 or TRBD2 (5 bases each). The CDR3 covers 16 residues. V was clipped by 0 bases and J by 1 base, with 12 bases between them. Germline CDR1 is SGDLS and CDR2 is YYNGEE. Here the CDR3 DNA reads TGTGCCAGCAGCGTAGGGGACCTCCGGGGCACAGATACGCAGTATTTT. It specifies CASSVGDLRGTDTQYF.

This clone was detected a few times. This chain links TRBV6-5 with TRBJ2-1; TRBD1 aligns across 10 bases. Germline trimming cut 4 bases from V and 0 bases from J; bases unmatched to any gene: 3. The CDR3 totals 16 residues. Germline CDR1 reads MNHEY; CDR2 reads SVGAGI. As DNA, the CDR3 is TGTGCCAGCAGTTCTCGGACAGGGGGCTCCTACAATGAGCAGTTCTTC. It codes for CASSSRTGGSYNEQFF.

The rearrangement uses TRBV19 and TRBJ2-3; 10 nucleotides align to TRBD2. After removal of 5 bases from V and 5 bases from J, the junction contained 7 bases not matched to a gene. Germline loops: CDR1 LNHDA, CDR2 SQIVND (reference sequence). The length of the CDR3 is 15 residues. CDR3 in amino acids: CASSGLAGELDTQYF. CDR3 coding DNA: TGTGCCAGTAGTGGCCTAGCGGGAGAGTTAGATACGCAGTATTTT.

V usage is TRBV7-9 and J usage is TRBJ1-1, with a tentative D call TRBD1 (6 bases). Trimming removed 5 bases at V and 1 base at J, with 14 bases between. The germline V gene has CDR1 SEHNR and CDR2 FQNEAQ (reference sequence). The CDR3 covers 15 residues. The CDR3 DNA reads TGTGCCAGCAGCGCTAACAGGGCGGGGAACACTGAAGCTTTCTTT. Protein: CASSANRAGNTEAFF.